This T cell receptor beta chain was captured by sequencing in a study of technical replicates of blood from several donors. TCRdb keeps only in-frame clones here, not all; method: immunoSEQ multiplex PCR. The sample contains around 92,000 clones, 95% of which appear only once. This CDR3 spans 15 amino acids. Germline lookup yields CDR1 SGHVS and CDR2 FNYEAQ. The V and J ends lost 3 bases and 3 bases respectively, with 12 bases between them. The chain has TRBV7-6 and TRBJ2-1; D is possibly TRBD2 (5 bases). Sample: T cells isolated from PBMCs. The sequence came from a human donor in good health. Written as DNA, the CDR3 is TGTGCCAGCAGCTTCGTCGACGGGAACTACAATGAGCAGTTCTTC. It specifies CASSFVDGNYNEQFF.